This TCR beta chain was profiled in a study of cytomegalovirus exposure and HLA in healthy donors. The PCR made use of 60 Vbeta and 13 Jbeta primers. Repertoires were generated with immunoSEQ multiplex PCR, while TCRdb's copy carries only in-frame clones and drops some. The table has 120,000 to 150,000 clones, 80% to 85% seen once. The CDR3 is 13 residues long. Germline lookup yields CDR1 MDHEN and CDR2 SYDVKM. Between the trimmed V and J ends, which lost 2 bases and 3 bases, there was a span of 8 bases. The clonotype was recovered from a male donor in good health and CMV-seronegative. V gene TRBV28 combines with J gene TRBJ2-7, with a possible D match to TRBD1 (6 bases). Source material: PBMCs. The CDR3 region has the DNA TGTGCCAGCAGTTTAGGGACACTCTACGAGCAGTACTTC. Translated: CASSLGTLYEQYF.